The rows below give T cell receptor beta chains drawn from one sample of a study of blood T cell repertoires in COVID-19. Sequenced by immunoSEQ multiplex PCR; TCRdb stores in-frame clones only, minus some. This table has about 260,000 clones, approximately 86% appearing once. The sample comprised peripheral blood. The receptors shown here come from a man aged 40-49 years who had recovered from COVID-19. CDR3s include the opening cysteine and the closing phenylalanine or tryptophan. A D gene is named only where the DNA matches it firmly. Clone size, where shown, is once, few, many, or a class for clones that have expanded.

>NA|TRBJ1-6|TRBV7-8|TRBD1
CASSNGQGTYSPLHF
TGTGCCAGCAGCAACGGACAGGGGACATATTCACCCCTCCACTTT
>NA|TRBJ2-7|TRBV4-2|TRBD1
CASSHDRGSSYEQYF
TGTGCCAGCAGCCACGACAGGGGGAGCTCCTACGAGCAGTACTTC
>NA|TRBJ1-4|TRBV4-3|NA
CASSQDYREKLFF
TGCGCCAGCAGCCAAGATTACAGAGAAAAACTGTTTTTT
>NA|TRBJ2-3|TRBV19|NA
CASSMAPQGSDTQYF
TGTGCCAGTAGTATGGCCCCCCAGGGTAGCGATACGCAGTATTTT
>NA|TRBJ2-1|TRBV3-1/TRBV3-2|TRBD1
CASSAPGQGSSEQFF
TGTGCCAGCAGCGCCCCGGGACAGGGCAGCTCTGAGCAGTTCTTC
>few|TRBJ2-7|TRBV7-2|NA
CASSLQGSSYEQYF
TGTGCCAGCAGCTTGCAGGGGTCATCCTACGAGCAGTACTTC
>NA|TRBJ1-5|TRBV12-5|NA
CASGLDNGHSYSNQPQHF
TGTGCTAGTGGTTTGGACAATGGGCACAGCTATAGCAATCAGCCCCAGCATTTT
>NA|TRBJ1-1|TRBV4-1|NA
CASSLGGQMNTEAFF
TGCGCCAGCAGCCTCGGCGGGCAGATGAACACTGAAGCTTTCTTT
>NA|TRBJ1-2|TRBV30|TRBD1
CAWRLTGTGNYGYTF
TGTGCCTGGAGGCTCACCGGGACAGGGAACTATGGCTACACCTTC
>NA|TRBJ2-7|TRBV6-2/TRBV6-3|TRBD2
CASSYPSLGLAGVYEQYF
TGTGCCAGCAGTTACCCCTCCTTGGGACTAGCGGGGGTGTACGAGCAGTACTTC
>NA|TRBJ2-3|TRBV3-1/TRBV3-2|NA
CASSQSSADTQYF
TGTGCCAGCAGCCAATCTAGCGCAGATACGCAGTATTTT
>NA|TRBJ1-2|TRBV5-8|NA
CASSLGATHYGYTF
TGTGCCAGCAGCTTGGGAGCGACCCACTATGGCTACACCTTC
>NA|TRBJ2-7|TRBV5-4|TRBD2
CASSLMRGSAPRYF
TGTGCCAGCAGCTTGATGCGCGGGAGTGCCCCGAGGTACTTC
>NA|TRBJ1-2|TRBV7-8|NA
CASSLGGNYGYTF
TGTGCCAGCAGCTTAGGCGGTAACTATGGCTACACCTTC
>NA|TRBJ1-1|TRBV18|TRBD1
CASSPLRQGVPNTEAFF
TGTGCCAGCTCACCCTTGCGGCAGGGGGTTCCGAACACTGAAGCTTTCTTT
>NA|TRBJ2-3|TRBV2|NA
CASSPDLGAADTQYF
TGTGCCAGCAGCCCCGACTTAGGGGCGGCGGATACGCAGTATTTT
>NA|TRBJ1-2|TRBV13|NA
CASGVRAGLYGYTF
TGTGCCAGCGGAGTACGAGCGGGTTTATATGGCTACACCTTC
>once|TRBJ2-1|TRBV5-1|NA
CASSSRTVNEQFF
TGCGCCAGCAGCTCAAGGACTGTCAATGAGCAGTTCTTC
>NA|TRBJ2-5|TRBV7-2|NA
CASSTRGAWETQYF
TGTGCCAGCAGCACCCGGGGGGCTTGGGAGACCCAGTACTTC
>NA|TRBJ1-6|TRBV27|NA
CASRSAGRNSPLHF
TGTGCCAGCAGGTCCGCGGGCAGAAATTCACCCCTCCACTTT
>NA|TRBJ2-1|TRBV20-1|NA
CSASREHEQFF
TGCAGTGCTAGTAGAGAACATGAGCAGTTCTTC
>few|TRBJ2-2|TRBV7-9|TRBD2
CASSFPPPSGTNTGELFF
TGTGCCAGCAGCTTTCCCCCCCCTAGCGGGACGAACACCGGGGAGCTGTTTTTT
>NA|TRBJ2-7|TRBV4-1|TRBD1
CASSQDGTGMAYEQYF
TGCGCCAGCAGCCAGGACGGGACAGGGATGGCCTACGAGCAGTACTTC
>NA|TRBJ2-7|TRBV2|NA
CATRGGFHEQYF
TGTGCCACTCGCGGAGGCTTCCACGAGCAGTACTTC
>NA|TRBJ1-1|TRBV12-3/TRBV12-4|TRBD1
CASSLGRGRSTFF
TGTGCCAGCAGTTTAGGGAGGGGGCGCAGTACTTTCTTT
>NA|TRBJ1-6|TRBV12-3/TRBV12-4|NA
CASKEDYSPLHF
TGTGCCAGCAAAGAGGATTATTCACCCCTCCACTTT
>NA|TRBJ2-2|TRBV5-6|NA
CASRAGMGTGELFF
TGTGCCAGCAGGGCCGGGATGGGGACCGGGGAGCTGTTTTTT
>few|TRBJ2-1|TRBV13|TRBD1
CATSTGASSYNEQFF
TGTGCCACTTCGACAGGGGCAAGCTCCTACAATGAGCAGTTCTTC
>NA|TRBJ2-4|TRBV4-3|NA
CASSQSLVRNIQYF
TGCGCCAGCAGCCAGAGTCTAGTCAGAAACATTCAGTACTTC
>NA|TRBJ2-2|TRBV2|TRBD2
CASSDRGAGGTGELFF
TGTGCCAGCAGTGATCGGGGAGCGGGAGGTACCGGGGAGCTGTTTTTT
>NA|TRBJ2-2|TRBV6-2/TRBV6-3|NA
CASSRRSTGELFF
TGTGCCAGCAGTCGACGGAGTACCGGGGAGCTGTTTTTT
>once|TRBJ1-1|TRBV28|TRBD1
CASSSGGRNTEAFF
TGTGCCAGCAGTTCAGGGGGAAGGAACACTGAAGCTTTCTTT
>NA|TRBJ2-2|TRBV6-2/TRBV6-3|NA
CASSYSVLGGPGELFF
TGTGCCAGCAGTTACTCAGTCCTAGGAGGGCCCGGGGAGCTGTTTTTT